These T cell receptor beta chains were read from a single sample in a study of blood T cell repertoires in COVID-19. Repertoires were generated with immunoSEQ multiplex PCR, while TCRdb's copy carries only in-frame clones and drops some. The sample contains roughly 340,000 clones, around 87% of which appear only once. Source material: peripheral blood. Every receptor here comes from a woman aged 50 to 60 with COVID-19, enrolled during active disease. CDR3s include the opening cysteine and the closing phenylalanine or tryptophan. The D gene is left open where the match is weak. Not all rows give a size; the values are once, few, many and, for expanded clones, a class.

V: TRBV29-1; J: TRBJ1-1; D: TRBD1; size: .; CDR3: CSVDQGAGIEAFF; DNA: TGCAGCGTTGACCAGGGGGCAGGTATTGAAGCTTTCTTT
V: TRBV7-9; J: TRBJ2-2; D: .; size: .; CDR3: CASSWGARDTGELFF; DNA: TGTGCCAGCAGCTGGGGAGCGAGGGACACCGGGGAGCTGTTTTTT
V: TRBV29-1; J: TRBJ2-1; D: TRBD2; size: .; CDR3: CSVKVTGERLAGGPRNEQFF; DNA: TGCAGCGTAAAAGTGACAGGGGAGAGGCTAGCGGGAGGGCCTCGCAATGAGCAGTTCTTC
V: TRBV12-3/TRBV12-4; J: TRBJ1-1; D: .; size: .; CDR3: CASSSLQGTKAFF; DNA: TGTGCCAGCAGTTCTCTACAGGGCACGAAAGCTTTCTTT
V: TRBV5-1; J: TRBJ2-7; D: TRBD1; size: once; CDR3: CASSSPGQGTHEQYF; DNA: TGCGCCAGCAGCTCACCGGGACAGGGGACCCACGAGCAGTACTTC
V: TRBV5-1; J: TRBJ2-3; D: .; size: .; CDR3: CASSYRGTSTDTQYF; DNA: TGCGCCAGCAGCTACCGGGGAACTAGCACAGATACGCAGTATTTT
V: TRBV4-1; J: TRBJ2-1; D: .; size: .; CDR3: CASSYGGYSYNEQFF; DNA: TGCGCCAGCAGCTATGGCGGTTACTCCTACAATGAGCAGTTCTTC
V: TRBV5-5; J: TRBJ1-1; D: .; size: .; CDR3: CASTLGGLNTEAFF; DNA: TGTGCCAGCACCCTAGGGGGACTGAACACTGAAGCTTTCTTT
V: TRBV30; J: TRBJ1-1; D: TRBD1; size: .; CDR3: CAWSVPRGPAFF; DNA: TGTGCCTGGAGTGTACCCAGGGGGCCCGCTTTCTTT
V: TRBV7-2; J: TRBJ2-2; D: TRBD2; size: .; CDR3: CASSSDNLASGNTGELFF; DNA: TGTGCCAGCAGCTCGGACAACTTAGCTAGCGGAAACACCGGGGAGCTGTTTTTT
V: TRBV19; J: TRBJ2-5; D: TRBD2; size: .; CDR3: CASSSLAGVIETQYF; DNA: TGTGCCAGTAGTTCACTAGCGGGAGTTATAGAGACCCAGTACTTC
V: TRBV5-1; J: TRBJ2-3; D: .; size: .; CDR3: CASSFGSPTVDTQYF; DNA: TGCGCCAGCAGCTTCGGTAGCCCAACTGTAGATACGCAGTATTTT
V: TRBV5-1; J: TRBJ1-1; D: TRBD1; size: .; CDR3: CASSPGQGNAGMNTEAFF; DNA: TGCGCCAGCAGCCCGGGACAGGGGAACGCGGGGATGAACACTGAAGCTTTCTTT
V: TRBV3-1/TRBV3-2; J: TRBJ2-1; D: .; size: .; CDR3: CASSQLANEQFF; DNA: TGTGCCAGCAGCCAACTAGCGAATGAGCAGTTCTTC
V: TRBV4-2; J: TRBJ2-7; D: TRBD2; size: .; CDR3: CASSQDGTSAYYEQYF; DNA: TGTGCCAGCAGCCAGGACGGGACTAGCGCCTACTACGAGCAGTACTTC
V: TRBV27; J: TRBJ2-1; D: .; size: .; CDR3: CASRPTGRWSSYNEQFF; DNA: TGTGCCAGCAGGCCAACAGGGAGATGGAGCTCCTACAATGAGCAGTTCTTC
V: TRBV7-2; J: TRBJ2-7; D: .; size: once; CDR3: CASSRTSYEQYF; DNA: TGTGCCAGCAGTCGCACTAGCTACGAGCAGTACTTC
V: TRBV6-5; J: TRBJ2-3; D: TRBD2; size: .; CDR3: CASSGTRSTDTQYF; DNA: TGTGCCAGCAGCGGGACTAGGAGCACAGATACGCAGTATTTT
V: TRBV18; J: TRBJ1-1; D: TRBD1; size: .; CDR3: CASSPLGQGSTEAFF; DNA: TGTGCCAGCTCACCACTCGGACAGGGGTCCACTGAAGCTTTCTTT
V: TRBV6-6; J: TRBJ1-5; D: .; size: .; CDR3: CASWTGNQPQHF; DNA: TGTGCCAGCTGGACTGGGAATCAGCCCCAGCATTTT
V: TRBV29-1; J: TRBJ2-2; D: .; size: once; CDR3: CSVGSGVVTGELFF; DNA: TGCAGCGTTGGTTCAGGGGTGGTCACCGGGGAGCTGTTTTTT
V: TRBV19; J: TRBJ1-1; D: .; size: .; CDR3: CASSITGEAFF; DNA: TGTGCCAGTAGTATAACAGGTGAAGCTTTCTTT
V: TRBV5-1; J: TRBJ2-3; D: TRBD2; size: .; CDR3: CASSYSGTSSTDTQYF; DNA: TGCGCCAGCAGCTATTCCGGGACTAGTAGCACAGATACGCAGTATTTT
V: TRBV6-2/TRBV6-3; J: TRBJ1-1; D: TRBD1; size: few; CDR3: CASSYVGQGLNTEAFF; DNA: TGTGCCAGCAGTTACGTGGGACAGGGTCTGAACACTGAAGCTTTCTTT
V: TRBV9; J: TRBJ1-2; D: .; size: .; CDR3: CASSVEGDYGYTF; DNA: TGTGCCAGCAGCGTAGAAGGGGACTATGGCTACACCTTC
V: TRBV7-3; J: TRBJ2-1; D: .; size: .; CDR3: CASSLYGDMYNEQFF; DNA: TGTGCCAGCAGCTTATACGGGGATATGTACAATGAGCAGTTCTTC
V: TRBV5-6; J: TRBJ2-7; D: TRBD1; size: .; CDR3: CASSSYGTGNYEQYF; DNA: TGTGCCAGCAGCAGTTACGGGACAGGGAACTACGAGCAGTACTTC
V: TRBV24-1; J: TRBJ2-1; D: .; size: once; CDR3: CATRGRLNNEQFF; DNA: TGTGCCACCAGGGGCAGATTAAACAATGAGCAGTTCTTC
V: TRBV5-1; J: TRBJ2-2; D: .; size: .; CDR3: CASSLGDRRSNTGELFF; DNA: TGCGCCAGCAGCTTGGGAGACAGGCGATCGAACACCGGGGAGCTGTTTTTT
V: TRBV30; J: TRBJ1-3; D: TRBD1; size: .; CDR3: CAWSSPFRTTGTGGNTIYF; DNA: TGTGCCTGGAGTTCCCCTTTTCGAACGACCGGGACAGGGGGAAACACCATATATTTT
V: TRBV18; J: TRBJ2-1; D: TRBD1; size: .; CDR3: CASSPLGTGDINEQFF; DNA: TGTGCCAGCTCACCACTCGGGACAGGGGACATAAATGAGCAGTTCTTC
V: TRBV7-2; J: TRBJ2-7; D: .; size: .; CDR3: CASSFSGSLEQYF; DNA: TGTGCCAGCAGCTTTTCCGGGAGCCTCGAGCAGTACTTC
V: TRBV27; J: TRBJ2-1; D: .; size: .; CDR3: CASSLTRYEQFF; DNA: TGTGCCAGCAGTTTAACACGTTATGAGCAGTTCTTC
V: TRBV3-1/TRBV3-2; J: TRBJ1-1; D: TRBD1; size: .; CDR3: CASSHGQGAFF; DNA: TGTGCCAGCAGCCATGGACAGGGCGCTTTCTTT
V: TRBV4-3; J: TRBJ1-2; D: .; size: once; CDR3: CASSHSTGTNYGYTF; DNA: TGCGCCAGCAGCCACTCAACGGGGACTAACTATGGCTACACCTTC
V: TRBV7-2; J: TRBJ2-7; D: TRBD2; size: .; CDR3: CASSLIERERFEQYF; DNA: TGTGCCAGCAGCTTAATTGAGCGGGAGAGGTTCGAGCAGTACTTC
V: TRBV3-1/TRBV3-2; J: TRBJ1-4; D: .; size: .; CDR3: CASSQVITANEKLFF; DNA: TGTGCCAGCAGCCAAGTTATAACGGCTAATGAAAAACTGTTTTTT
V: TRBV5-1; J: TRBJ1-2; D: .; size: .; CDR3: CASSLEMGGINYGYTF; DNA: TGCGCCAGCAGCTTAGAGATGGGGGGGATTAACTATGGCTACACCTTC